This TCR beta chain was identified in a study of CD8+CD57+ T cells in acquired aplastic anemia. Study-wide results and limits: Significance was not reached for CD8+ Simpson's diversity between patients and controls.

It was genomic DNA that served as the template for profiling TCR beta VDJ and CDR3. MiXCR, applied by TCRdb to the reads, yields one record per CDR3 protein. The profile shows around 430,000 distinct CDR3 sequences, under 40% of them singletons. Trimming shortened V by 3 bases and J by 5 bases, and 10 bases separated the two germline ends. The CDR3 spans 13 residues. CDR1 and CDR2 (germline): MGHDK, SYGVNS. Patients selected for sequencing had displayed CD8+CD57+ cell expansion by flow cytometry. Acquired aplastic anemia of severe grade affected all patients. Note on this clonotype: What it binds is not known.

The J gene is TRBJ2-5, the V gene TRBV25-1; D is uncertain. The specimen was sorted CD4+, CD8+, or CD8+CD57+ T cells (not recorded which) from PBMCs. The receptor was derived from a human donor with aplastic anemia. Here the CDR3 DNA reads TGTGCCAGCAGTGATCAAGGTTCGGAGACCCAGTACTTC. Translated, it gives CASSDQGSETQYF.